This TCR beta chain was retrieved from a study of response to subunit inactivated influenza vaccine. TCRdb re-analysed the RT-PCR reads in MiXCR, keeping a single row per CDR3 protein. Of 750,000 to 850,000 distinct CDR3 sequences in the sample, around a sixth were seen once. General observations from the study: The authors suggested that few new T cells are recruited per seasonal influenza vaccination.

This clonotype was seen a handful of times. Its antigen is still unknown. Germline V lookup: CDR1 DFQATT, CDR2 SNEGSKA (reference sequence). The CDR3 consists of 13 residues. Trimming left V 5 bases short and J 8 bases short, with 18 bases between. The TCR sequence derives from a man aged 50-59 years who received an inactivated influenza vaccine. The sequencing here drew on PBMCs from blood, taken less than 6 days after vaccination. V and J are TRBV20-1 and TRBJ1-2; D perhaps matches TRBD1 (6 bases). The CDR3 sequence: CSASPRGARGYTF. As DNA, the CDR3 is TGCAGTGCTTCACCTCGGGGGGCGCGAGGCTACACCTTC.